The 23 T cell receptor beta chains reported below all come from one sample, sequenced in a study of blood T cell repertoires in COVID-19 (dated by TCRdb to the early 2020s). Library creation used the immunoSEQ multiplex PCR assay. The clones in this table, taken by TCRdb from immuneACCESS, are in-frame only. Not every clone is retained; where verified, under half of the shortfall comes from an unresolved V gene, and the cause of the rest is unknown. The sample has roughly 180,000 clones on record, around four fifths of them singletons. The ten biggest clones cover under 15% of the sample. The sequencing sample was made of PBMCs or T cells enriched from blood (not recorded which). The receptors were gathered from a woman aged 60-75 years who had recovered from COVID-19.

The chain employs TRBV28 and TRBJ1-6; TRBD1 matches at 10 bases. Germline-derived CDR1 and CDR2 are MDHEN and SYDVKM. J was trimmed by 8 bases and V by 6 bases; bases with no gene match: 4. The CDR3 spans 14 residues. The CDR3 nucleotides read TGTGCCAGCAGCACCGGGACAGGGGATTCACCCCTCCACTTT. Translation: CASSTGTGDSPLHF.

The chain combines TRBV6-2 or TRBV6-3 with TRBJ2-7; possible D gene TRBD1, 6 bases. Germline CDR1 MNHEY, CDR2 SVGEGT. Trimming stripped 4 bases from V and 7 bases from J, with 26 bases between. The CDR3 is 17 amino acids. Written as DNA, the CDR3 is TGTGCCAGCAGTTTTCCCCTTCCACAGGGTTGGGTGGAAGAGCAGTACTTC. Protein product: CASSFPLPQGWVEEQYF.

The chain uses TRBV5-1 and TRBJ2-3; D might be TRBD2 (6 bases). Germline loops: CDR1 SGHRS, CDR2 YFSETQ. The CDR3 extends over 15 amino acids. With 6 bases removed from V and 2 bases from J, the gap between germline ends came to 16 bases. CDR3 in amino acids: CASNVAAPDTDTQYF. The CDR3 coding sequence is TGCGCCAGCAACGTAGCGGCCCCGGACACAGATACGCAGTATTTT.

The J gene is TRBJ2-1, the V gene TRBV5-1; D remains ambiguous. The germline V gene encodes CDR1 SGHRS and CDR2 YFSETQ. Trimming took 4 bases from V and 12 from J, leaving 17 bases between them. The length of the CDR3 is 13 residues. CDR3 nucleotides: TGCGCCAGCAGCCGCGACTGGTGGAGAGGGCAGTTCTTC. Translating it yields CASSRDWWRGQFF.

The CDR3 is CASTGTNYGYTF. The CDR3 DNA sequence: TGTGCCAGCACTGGCACTAACTATGGCTACACCTTC. The V and J genes are TRBV6-5 and TRBJ1-2; D gene uncertain. The germline V and J ends were trimmed by 7 bases and 0 bases, with 6 bases remaining between them. The CDR3 loop spans 12 amino acids. The germline V gene encodes CDR1 MNHEY and CDR2 SVGAGI.

CDR3 in DNA: TGTGCCAGCAGCTTGGCCCAAAATCAGCCCCAGCATTTT. Translated, it gives CASSLAQNQPQHF. The chain carries TRBV5-8 and TRBJ1-5; D is ambiguous. The CDR3 runs 13 residues. The germline CDR1 and CDR2 sequences are SGHTS and YDEGEE. Trimming shortened V by 0 bases and J by 4 bases, and 5 bases separated the two germline ends.

The chain recombines TRBV6-1 with TRBJ1-2; D call uncertain. This CDR3 has 13 residues. The ends were cut back, 2 bases at V and 5 bases at J, with 9 bases in the middle. CDR1 is MNHNS and CDR2 is SASEGT in the germline V gene. Here the CDR3 reads CASSEHQDYGYTF. CDR3 sequence (DNA): TGTGCCAGCAGTGAACATCAGGATTATGGCTACACCTTC.

A single count supports this clone. The V and J genes are TRBV7-2 and TRBJ2-1; 7 bases fit TRBD1. Germline CDR1 and CDR2: SGHTA and FQGNSA. The CDR3 is 14 amino acids. V lost 5 bases and J lost 7; bases outside the gene matches: 8. The CDR3 loop is CASSLGQSGNEQFF. CDR3 nucleotides: TGTGCCAGCAGCCTGGGACAGTCGGGTAATGAGCAGTTCTTC.

The gene calls are TRBV7-9 and TRBJ2-1, with 11 bases lining up with TRBD2. This CDR3 region has 16 residues. Unmatched junction bases numbered 9, after V lost 6 bases and J lost 5 bases. The germline V gene has CDR1 SEHNR and CDR2 FQNEAQ (reference sequence). The CDR3 nucleotides are TGTGCCAGCAGGTCACTAGCGGGAGCAATTGACAATGAGCAGTTCTTC. It yields the protein CASRSLAGAIDNEQFF.

The V call is TRBV6-5, the J call TRBJ2-7; 11 bases agree with TRBD1. Germline values: CDR1 MNHEY, CDR2 SVGAGI. Trimming at V came to 6 bases and at J to 7 bases, leaving 8 bases not matched to a gene. The CDR3 contains 14 residues. Here the CDR3 reads CASRQRTGGGEQYF. In nucleotides, the CDR3 is TGTGCCAGCAGGCAGAGGACAGGGGGCGGTGAGCAGTACTTC.

V usage is TRBV7-8 and J usage is TRBJ2-1, with 7 bases lining up with TRBD2. This CDR3 is 15 amino acids long. Losses at the gene ends were 0 bases for V and 9 bases for J; bases not matched to a gene: 8. The germline V gene encodes CDR1 SGHVS and CDR2 FQNEAQ. The CDR3, as DNA: TGTGCCAGCAGCTTAGCGCGAAGTTTAGCGGGTGAGCAGTTCTTC. Residues: CASSLARSLAGEQFF.

The CDR3, as DNA: TGTGCCAGCTCTCGGGACTCTTCATTTTGGGGGGGGACCCAGTACTTC. Translation gives CASSRDSSFWGGTQYF. V usage is TRBV5-4 and J usage is TRBJ2-5; 7 bases match TRBD2. The CDR3 covers 16 residues. The germline gives CDR1 SGHNT, CDR2 YYREEE (reference sequence). With 7 bases clipped from V and 7 bases from J, the junction kept 19 bases outside the gene matches.

This sequence joins TRBV12-5 and TRBJ1-1; 7 bases match TRBD1. The germline V gene encodes CDR1 LGHNT and CDR2 FRNRAP. V shed 7 bases and J 5 bases; nucleotides not matched to a gene: 7. This CDR3 comprises 13 residues. This CDR3 reads CASDLDRDTEAFF. The CDR3, as DNA: TGTGCTAGTGACCTAGACAGGGATACTGAAGCTTTCTTT.

The CDR3 DNA reads as TGTGCCAGCAGCATGCGGGGCACCGGGGAGCTGTTTTTT. It translates to CASSMRGTGELFF. The chain has TRBV7-2 and TRBJ2-2, with D perhaps TRBD2 (6 bases). The germline gives CDR1 SGHTA, CDR2 FQGNSA. With 5 bases removed from V and 4 bases from J, the gap between germline ends came to 8 bases. The length of the CDR3 is 13 residues.

In this sample, this clone turned up once. The chain employs TRBV28 and TRBJ2-6, with D possibly being TRBD2 (5 bases). The CDR3 consists of 13 residues. The V gene's germline CDR1 is MDHEN and CDR2 SYDVKM. The ends were cut back, 9 bases at V and 3 bases at J, with 9 bases in the middle. The CDR3 nucleotides read TGTGCCAGTGGGAGCGTTGGGGCCAACGTCCTGACTTTC. Amino acid sequence: CASGSVGANVLTF.

The CDR3 DNA follows: TGTGCCAGCAGCTCCGCGGGCTCCTACGAGCAGTACTTC. Translating it yields CASSSAGSYEQYF. The rearrangement uses TRBV7-2 and TRBJ2-7; TRBD2 might be the D (5 bases). V was shortened by 4 bases and J by 0 bases, with 7 bases between the two germline ends. Germline V lookup: CDR1 SGHTA, CDR2 FQGNSA. The CDR3 runs 13 residues.

The chain employs TRBV2 and TRBJ1-1; 7 bases match TRBD1. J gave up 8 bases and V 5 bases, and 11 bases lay outside the gene matches. Germline V CDR1 and CDR2: SNHLY, FYNNEI. The CDR3 loop spans 14 amino acids. The CDR3 region has the DNA TGTGCCAGCAGTTCCTGGACAGGCCCTTACGAAGCTTTCTTT. This sequence encodes CASSSWTGPYEAFF.

The CDR3 coding sequence is TGTGCCAGCAGTGCCTTGACAGGGTGGACCTACGAGCAGTACTTC. Residues: CASSALTGWTYEQYF. The genes are TRBV2 and TRBJ2-7; TRBD1 matches 7 bases. The CDR3 runs 15 residues. V dropped 4 bases and J dropped 2; count of bases not matched to a gene: 8. CDR1 and CDR2 from the germline V gene are SNHLY and FYNNEI.

This sequence joins TRBV5-1 and TRBJ2-3, with D hard to call. Per the germline V gene, CDR1 is SGHRS and CDR2 is YFSETQ. The CDR3 contains 14 residues. V was clipped by 5 bases and J by 0 bases, with 10 bases between them. For the CDR3, the DNA is TGCGCCAGCAGACTTGCTGCAAGCACAGATACGCAGTATTTT. This codes for CASRLAASTDTQYF.

The chain combines TRBV24-1 with TRBJ1-5, with no clear D. The V end was cut by 2 bases, the J end by 0 bases, with 13 bases between. The CDR3 is 17 residues long. Germline assignment: CDR1 KGHDR and CDR2 SFDVKD. This CDR3 is CATSDSGGQSSNQPQHF. CDR3 DNA: TGTGCCACCAGTGATTCCGGCGGGCAGTCTAGCAATCAGCCCCAGCATTTT.

CDR3 residues: CASSSGSGYTF. CDR3 in DNA: TGTGCCAGCAGCTCCGGGTCTGGCTACACCTTC. The chain is built from TRBV7-9 and TRBJ1-2, with no clear D. The CDR3 is made up of 11 amino acids. V shed 4 bases and J shed 7 bases, with 7 bases lying between them. CDR1 and CDR2 from the germline V gene are SEHNR and FQNEAQ (reference sequence). The full variable domain, rest sourced from reference TRBV7-9 and TRBJ1-2, is DTGVSQNPRHKITKRGQNVTFRCDPISEHNRLYWYRQTLGQGPEFLTYFQNEAQLEKSRLLSDRFSAERPKGSFSTLEIQRTEQGDSAMYLCASSSGSGYTFGSGTRLTVV.

This clone was detected once. V and J are TRBV11-2 and TRBJ2-2; 7 positions match TRBD2. Losses at the gene ends were 4 bases for V and 6 bases for J; bases not matched to a gene: 5. Germline loops: CDR1 SGHAT, CDR2 FQNNGV. The CDR3 contains 14 residues. The CDR3 here is CASSSPGRAGELFF. The CDR3 DNA reads as TGTGCCAGCAGCTCCCCGGGGAGGGCCGGGGAGCTGTTTTTT.

This rearrangement joins TRBV2 to TRBJ2-7; 11 nucleotides match TRBD1. Germline CDR1 reads SNHLY; CDR2 reads FYNNEI. V lost 6 bases to trimming and J lost 2 bases; unmatched junction nucleotides: 6. This CDR3 region has 15 residues. DNA for the CDR3: TGTGCCAGCAGGCAGGACAGGGGGCCAACCTACGAGCAGTACTTC. Its translation: CASRQDRGPTYEQYF.